Listed here are 12 T cell receptor beta chains from one sample, sequenced in a study of blood T cells in healthy people across ages. A second PCR of roughly 7 to 11 cycles used a sample-barcoded 5' primer and a J-beta primer mix. MiXCR, applied by TCRdb to the 5' RACE reads, yields one record per CDR3 protein. The profile shows 750,000 or so distinct CDR3 sequences, roughly 25% of them singletons. The sample was also reused in another study, on T cells of mothers and their children.

Sequencing was done on a sample of blood. The receptor source for this set is a boy younger than 18 in good health.

In the case of this clonotype: One end of the junction varies from germline; a read error may be responsible. The rearrangement uses TRBV7-9 and TRBJ2-4, with D tentatively TRBD1 (6 bases). CDR3 length equals 12 residues. CDR1 and CDR2 from the germline V gene are SEHNR and FQNEAQ (reference sequence). The CDR3 coding sequence is TGTGCCAGCAGCCAGACAGGATTATTGGGGTTATTC. Translating gives CASSQTGLLGLF.

This clonotype has only a few counts. The V call is TRBV7-9, the J call TRBJ1-1; D is undetermined. V lost 3 bases and J 0 bases, leaving 11 bases between the germline ends. The length of the CDR3 is 15 residues. Germline V gene sequence: CDR1 SEHNR, CDR2 FQNEAQ (reference sequence). CDR3 bases: TGTGCCAGCAGCTTGCCGGACGGTATGAACACTGAAGCTTTCTTT. As protein: CASSLPDGMNTEAFF.

The chain joins TRBV28 to TRBJ2-5; 7 positions match TRBD1. The DNA end lines up better with TRBJ2-7; the J call may be wrong. CDR1 is MDHEN and CDR2 is SYDVKM in the germline V gene. The CDR3 loop spans 15 amino acids. The CDR3 DNA is TGTGCCAGCAGAGACGACGGGACAGACCTCTACGAGCAGTACTTC. It encodes CASRDDGTDLYEQYF.

Remarks on this clonotype: Here the CDR3 omits its conserved ending phenylalanine or tryptophan, so a read error is the likely source. It is unclear where the CDR3 begins or ends on the DNA, so no DNA is shown, and the CDR3 is as TCRdb lists it. J is TRBJ2-5 and V is TRBV7-9; TRBD1 reflects the table's D call only, with no check against the DNA. CDR1 is SEHNR, CDR2 FQNEAQ, per germline (reference sequence). The CDR3 extends over 15 residues, inclusive of both ends. Here the CDR3 reads CASSLGGQLSYEQYL.

This clonotype was picked up a small number of times. V usage is TRBV14 and J usage is TRBJ2-7, with D possibly TRBD2 on 6 matching bases. TRBJ2-5 matches the DNA end more closely, so the J call is doubtful. Germline V gene sequence: CDR1 SGHDN, CDR2 FVKESK. This CDR3 region has 18 residues. The CDR3 here is CASSQETDGVAFGGTQYF. Written as DNA, the CDR3 is TGTGCCAGCAGCCAAGAAACGGACGGGGTAGCCTTCGGGGGGACCCAGTACTTC.

Only a few counts were recorded for this clonotype. This chain joins TRBV29-1 and TRBJ2-3, with 10 bases matching TRBD2. Germline lookup yields CDR1 SQVTM and CDR2 ANQGSEA. The CDR3 contains 14 residues. Trimming at V came to 6 bases and at J to 3 bases, leaving 6 bases not matched to a gene. CDR3 sequence reads: CSVGTTSGTDTQYF. The CDR3 coding sequence is TGCAGCGTGGGTACGACTAGCGGGACAGATACGCAGTATTTT.

The V and J genes are TRBV28 and TRBJ2-5; 13 bases agree with TRBD2. The J call is in doubt because the DNA end fits TRBJ2-1 better. This CDR3 comprises 16 residues. Germline assignment: CDR1 MDHEN and CDR2 SYDVKM. CDR3 protein: CASSFPGLAGSYEQFF. The DNA for the CDR3 is TGTGCCAGCAGTTTCCCGGGACTAGCGGGATCATACGAGCAGTTCTTC.

This clonotype was seen more than once but under ten times. The chain employs TRBV7-8 and TRBJ2-7; 12 bases line up with TRBD1. V shed 11 bases and J 2 bases; nucleotides not matched to a gene: 28. The germline V gene has CDR1 SGHVS and CDR2 FQNEAQ. The CDR3 is 21 residues long. CDR3 region: CAGRPGTGGYPHQLRPYEQYF. The CDR3 DNA reads as TGTGCCGGTAGACCCGGGACAGGGGGCTATCCCCACCAATTACGGCCCTACGAGCAGTACTTC.

This clonotype came up a few times. V and J are TRBV5-1 and TRBJ2-3; D remains ambiguous. CDR1 SGHRS and CDR2 YFSETQ come from the germline V gene. Trimming removed 3 bases at V and 2 bases at J, with 13 bases between. The CDR3 sequence is 15 residues long. Written as DNA, the CDR3 is TGCGCCAGCAGCTCGGATGTACTGAACACAGATACGCAGTATTTT. This sequence encodes CASSSDVLNTDTQYF.

This clonotype was counted a few times. The chain has TRBV7-2 and TRBJ2-3; weak D call: TRBD2 (5 bases). This CDR3 comprises 16 residues. CDR1 and CDR2 from the germline V gene are SGHTA and FQGNSA. Trimming pared 1 base from V and 8 bases from J, leaving 19 bases between. The CDR3 loop reads CASSLVAVATGFTQYF. In DNA, the CDR3 is TGTGCCAGCAGCTTAGTCGCGGTCGCAACGGGGTTTACGCAGTATTTT.

This sequence joins TRBV14 and TRBJ1-1; no clear D. Between the trimmed V and J ends, which lost 6 bases and 3 bases, there was a span of 23 bases. Germline V gene sequence: CDR1 SGHDN, CDR2 FVKESK. This CDR3 has 17 amino acids. CDR3 nucleotide sequence: TGTGCCAGCAGTCATCCGCCTCATGGTGGAAGGGACACTGAAGCTTTCTTT. Its translation is CASSHPPHGGRDTEAFF.

In its sample, this clonotype was seen many times. The chain links TRBV7-3 to TRBJ2-5; 10 nucleotides line up with TRBD2. Looked up from germline, CDR1 is SGHTA and CDR2 is FQGTGA. Unmatched junction bases numbered 3, after V lost 2 bases and J lost 3 bases. The CDR3 loop spans 15 amino acids. The CDR3 protein is CASSLAGLAEETQYF. The CDR3 DNA is TGTGCCAGCAGCTTAGCCGGACTAGCGGAAGAGACCCAGTACTTC.